These 4 T cell receptor beta chains came from one sample sequenced in a study of blood T cell repertoires in COVID-19. The assay was immunoSEQ multiplex PCR, and TCRdb's table has in-frame clones only and misses some. The sample holds some 150,000 clones, about 80% seen once. Source material: peripheral blood. The receptors come from a woman aged 55-70 years with acute or convalescent COVID-19.

V gene TRBV19 combines with J gene TRBJ2-7, with 7 bases that match TRBD1. The germline CDR1 and CDR2 sequences are LNHDA and SQIVND (reference sequence). The CDR3 is made up of 14 amino acids. The V segment lost 5 bases and the J segment 3 bases; nucleotides outside the gene matches: 7. CDR3 protein: CASSPDRVGYEQYF. DNA for the CDR3: TGTGCCAGTAGTCCTGACAGGGTAGGCTACGAGCAGTACTTC.

The genes are TRBV25-1 and TRBJ1-2; TRBD1 agrees at 9 bases. V lost 7 bases and J lost 3; bases outside the gene matches: 3. The CDR3 contains 13 residues. Germline values: CDR1 MGHDK, CDR2 SYGVNS. The CDR3 loop is CASTRTGDYGYTF. CDR3 DNA: TGTGCCAGCACGAGGACAGGGGACTATGGCTACACCTTC.

The V and J genes are TRBV18 and TRBJ1-2; tentatively, D is TRBD1 (5 bases). Germline CDR1 and CDR2: KGHSH and LQKENI. The germline V and J ends were trimmed by 1 base and 3 bases, with 9 bases remaining between them. This CDR3 has 14 residues. The CDR3 loop is CASSPQGPHYGYTF. The DNA for the CDR3 is TGTGCCAGCTCACCACAGGGGCCCCACTATGGCTACACCTTC.

This chain joins TRBV7-9 and TRBJ2-1; 7 nucleotides align to TRBD1. Germline loops: CDR1 SEHNR, CDR2 FQNEAQ (reference sequence). V gave up 3 bases and J gave up 2 bases; unmatched junction bases: 7. This CDR3 region has 16 residues. CDR3 DNA sequence: TGTGCCAGCAGCTTTATTGGAGACAGGGCCTACAATGAGCAGTTCTTC. Its translation is CASSFIGDRAYNEQFF.